This paragraph covers one TCR beta chain sequence. Its antigen is not identified. Germline V lookup: CDR1 DFQATT, CDR2 SNEGSKA (reference sequence). V lost 4 bases and J 5 bases, leaving 8 bases between the germline ends. This CDR3 contains 11 residues. The data originate from a study of early T cells in non-severe SARS-CoV-2 infection. In the study overall: Bulk RNA from unsorted whole blood was sequenced; chains were unpaired.

The study, taken as a whole, reports: Matching results from VDJdb favored anti-spike CD8 responses, leaving private and CD4 specificities undetected.

Attachment of unique molecular identifiers was made to individual cDNA molecules. TCRdb reprocessed the 5' RACE reads with MiXCR, giving one entry per CDR3 protein. The sample shows roughly 45,000 distinct CDR3 sequences, 12% of them seen only once. Input material: whole blood. The V call is TRBV20-1, the J call TRBJ1-2; no definite D call. This clonotype originated in an adult who was a healthcare worker with PCR-confirmed SARS-CoV-2 infection or an uninfected control (not recorded which). In DNA, the CDR3 is TGCAGTGCTATTCGGAATTATGGCTACACCTTC. Its translation is CSAIRNYGYTF.